A selection of T cell receptor beta chains follows, all from one sample in a study of T-cell reconstitution after alpha-beta-depleted transplantation in children. TCRdb reanalysed the PCR reads using MiXCR and keeps one entry per CDR3 protein. Of some 590,000 distinct CDR3 sequences detected, about 10% appear once; the ten largest clones hold roughly 4%. This sample comprised PBMCs from the stem cell graft donor, obtained from the stem cell graft. These receptors were taken from a human donor who donated a stem cell graft to a child with acute myeloid leukemia. The CDR3 runs from the conserved cysteine through the conserved F or W. D genes are given only for firm matches. A row's size may be missing; if present it is once, few, many or a size class.

D gene,clone size,J gene,V gene,CDR3 protein,CDR3 DNA
TRBD2,few,TRBJ2-7,TRBV9,CASSVEREGYEQYF,TGTGCCAGCAGCGTAGAACGGGAGGGGTACGAGCAGTACTTC
NA,NA,TRBJ1-1,TRBV5-1,CASSPRGYTEAFF,TGCGCCAGCAGCCCCAGGGGATACACTGAAGCTTTCTTT
TRBD1,few,TRBJ2-7,TRBV29-1,CSVVAGGLRYEQYF,TGCAGCGTTGTGGCAGGGGGCTTAAGATACGAGCAGTACTTC
NA,NA,TRBJ2-7,TRBV29-1,CSASGTTYEQYF,TGCAGCGCCTCCGGGACAACCTACGAGCAGTACTTC
TRBD2,few,TRBJ2-1,TRBV5-1,CASSETSGRHNEQFF,TGCGCCAGCAGCGAGACTAGCGGACGCCACAATGAGCAGTTCTTC
TRBD1,NA,TRBJ2-5,TRBV6-2/TRBV6-3,CASSYGTAETQYF,TGTGCCAGCAGTTACGGGACAGCCGAGACCCAGTACTTC
NA,few,TRBJ1-1,TRBV19,CASSIGEGTEAFF,TGTGCCAGTAGTATCGGGGAAGGAACTGAAGCTTTCTTT
NA,NA,TRBJ2-3,TRBV7-2,CASSLGSSARRTDTQYF,TGTGCCAGCAGCTTAGGCTCGTCGGCCAGGCGAACAGATACGCAGTATTTT
TRBD1,few,TRBJ2-4,TRBV29-1,CSVEPGQGPAKNIQYF,TGCAGCGTTGAACCTGGACAGGGTCCCGCCAAAAACATTCAGTACTTC
NA,few,TRBJ1-6,TRBV7-2,CASSLVRGGSPLHF,TGTGCCAGCAGCTTAGTCAGGGGAGGATCACCCCTCCACTTT
NA,NA,TRBJ2-1,TRBV18,CASSPTDWASNEQFF,TGTGCCAGCTCACCAACGGACTGGGCAAGCAATGAGCAGTTCTTC
NA,NA,TRBJ2-2,TRBV6-1,CASSEVIGHGELFF,TGTGCCAGCAGTGAAGTGATAGGTCACGGGGAGCTGTTTTTT
TRBD2,NA,TRBJ2-3,TRBV9,CASSAMGLAGGKDTQYF,TGTGCCAGCAGCGCGATGGGACTAGCGGGTGGCAAAGATACGCAGTATTTT
NA,NA,TRBJ2-1,TRBV7-8,CASSGEAGTYNEQFF,TGTGCCAGCAGCGGAGAGGCGGGGACCTACAATGAGCAGTTCTTC
NA,few,TRBJ2-7,TRBV28,CASSLPALGSRHEQYF,TGTGCCAGCAGTTTACCCGCCCTAGGATCTCGGCACGAGCAGTACTTC
TRBD1,many,TRBJ1-1,TRBV20-1,CSARWGQGRNTEAFF,TGCAGTGCTAGGTGGGGACAGGGCCGGAACACTGAAGCTTTCTTT
NA,NA,TRBJ2-7,TRBV5-1,CASQLDAPYEQYF,TGCGCCAGCCAACTAGACGCGCCCTACGAGCAGTACTTC
NA,few,TRBJ1-1,TRBV7-9,CASSSMDLMNTEAFF,TGTGCCAGCAGCTCCATGGACCTGATGAACACTGAAGCTTTCTTT
TRBD1,NA,TRBJ2-1,TRBV10-3,CAISSSGTGGKGNEQFF,TGTGCCATCAGTTCATCGGGGACAGGGGGCAAAGGGAATGAGCAGTTCTTC
TRBD2,many,TRBJ2-1,TRBV5-1,CASSRDGTSGNNEQFF,TGCGCCAGCAGCAGGGATGGGACTAGCGGGAACAATGAGCAGTTCTTC
TRBD2,few,TRBJ2-3,TRBV27,CASSNSRTSGRGDTQYF,TGTGCCAGCAGTAACTCCCGGACTAGCGGGAGAGGAGATACGCAGTATTTT
NA,NA,TRBJ2-3,TRBV11-2,CASSYGVEDTQYF,TGTGCCAGCAGCTACGGGGTAGAAGATACGCAGTATTTT
NA,NA,TRBJ2-2,TRBV5-1,CASSPSDREGTGELFF,TGCGCCAGCAGCCCCTCGGACAGGGAGGGCACCGGGGAGCTGTTTTTT
NA,NA,TRBJ2-3,TRBV12-3/TRBV12-4,CASSPLTNTDTQYF,TGTGCCAGCAGTCCCCTTACCAACACAGATACGCAGTATTTT
NA,few,TRBJ1-2,TRBV5-1,CASSFVGTQGNYGYTF,TGCGCCAGCAGCTTTGTCGGCACTCAGGGGAACTATGGCTACACCTTC
NA,many,TRBJ2-1,TRBV7-2,CASSLAGAVGNEQFF,TGTGCCAGCAGCTTAGCAGGAGCTGTCGGCAATGAGCAGTTCTTC
NA,NA,TRBJ1-6,TRBV28,CASRADYNSPLHF,TGTGCCAGCAGGGCCGATTATAATTCACCCCTCCACTTT
NA,many,TRBJ2-5,TRBV27,CARTEEETQYF,TGTGCCAGAACGGAGGAGGAGACCCAGTACTTC
NA,NA,TRBJ1-1,TRBV30,CAWSVRRNTEAFF,TGTGCCTGGAGTGTTCGCAGGAACACTGAAGCTTTCTTT
NA,NA,TRBJ2-7,TRBV20-1,CSQGSGDEQYF,TGCAGTCAGGGGAGCGGGGACGAGCAGTACTTC
NA,few,TRBJ2-7,TRBV7-9,CASSPLGSNEQYF,TGTGCCAGCAGCCCTCTGGGGAGCAACGAGCAGTACTTC
TRBD2,NA,TRBJ2-5,TRBV7-8,CASSPPGLAGRRETQYF,TGTGCCAGCAGCCCACCGGGACTAGCGGGGCGGAGAGAGACCCAGTACTTC
TRBD2,NA,TRBJ2-7,TRBV20-1,CSAPLSSGRYEQYF,TGCAGTGCCCCCCTTTCTAGCGGGCGGTACGAGCAGTACTTC
NA,NA,TRBJ1-1,TRBV20-1,CSARDLVGMNTEAFF,TGCAGTGCTAGAGATCTTGTAGGGATGAACACTGAAGCTTTCTTT
NA,many,TRBJ2-1,TRBV6-2/TRBV6-3,CASSYSGWNEQFF,TGTGCCAGCAGTTACTCCGGGTGGAATGAGCAGTTCTTC
TRBD2,NA,TRBJ2-1,TRBV29-1,CSVGGGGYNEQFF,TGCAGCGTTGGGGGGGGTGGGTATAATGAGCAGTTCTTC
NA,NA,TRBJ2-5,TRBV29-1,CSVDYQETQYF,TGCAGCGTTGACTATCAAGAGACCCAGTACTTC
TRBD1,few,TRBJ2-3,TRBV20-1,CSARARDSLGHTQYF,TGCAGTGCTAGAGCGAGGGACAGCCTGGGACATACGCAGTATTTT
NA,few,TRBJ1-3,TRBV18,CASSPGEVSGNTIYF,TGTGCCAGCTCACCTGGAGAGGTCTCTGGAAACACCATATATTTT
NA,many,TRBJ2-4,TRBV10-2,CASSAGGMAKNIQYF,TGCGCCAGCAGTGCGGGCGGGATGGCCAAAAACATTCAGTACTTC
NA,many,TRBJ1-5,TRBV12-3/TRBV12-4,CASSLTPGGNQPQHF,TGTGCCAGCAGTCTCACCCCGGGTGGCAATCAGCCCCAGCATTTT
NA,few,TRBJ2-1,TRBV6-1,CASSRPWGIQQFF,TGTGCCAGCAGTCGACCCTGGGGGATCCAGCAGTTCTTC
NA,many,TRBJ2-1,TRBV29-1,CSVELASSYNEQFF,TGCAGCGTTGAACTGGCTAGTTCCTACAATGAGCAGTTCTTC
TRBD1,NA,TRBJ1-2,TRBV7-2,CASSGRTGGDGYTF,TGTGCCAGCAGCGGACGGACAGGGGGGGATGGCTACACCTTC
NA,few,TRBJ1-3,TRBV30,CAWSMGAEDTIYF,TGTGCCTGGAGTATGGGGGCAGAAGACACCATATATTTT
NA,many,TRBJ1-2,TRBV7-2,CASSLAAGDNYGYTF,TGTGCCAGCAGCTTAGCGGCTGGGGATAACTATGGCTACACCTTC
TRBD2,NA,TRBJ2-1,TRBV4-3,CASSQDRLAGVSNEQFF,TGCGCCAGCAGCCAAGATCGGCTAGCGGGAGTATCCAATGAGCAGTTCTTC
TRBD1,NA,TRBJ2-7,TRBV5-6,CASSLGRGLTYEQYF,TGTGCCAGCAGCTTGGGCAGGGGGCTCACCTACGAGCAGTACTTC